This is a list of T cell receptor beta chains from one sample in a study of long-term antiretroviral therapy in people with HIV. Produced via immunoSEQ multiplex PCR; TCRdb's table is partial and in-frame only. The table records 25,000 to 35,000 clones, 93% of them present only once. The material was unsorted PBMCs, obtained 6.2 years after starting antiretroviral therapy. The receptors were gathered from a middle-aged man with HIV. Both conserved end residues are part of each CDR3. The order of the fields is D gene, clone size, V gene, J gene, CDR3 protein, CDR3 DNA. D genes are given only for firm matches. The listing skips clone size in some rows; elsewhere it reads once, few, many or a size class.

TRBD2	.	TRBV15	TRBJ2-3	CATSRLGRGSTDTQYF	TGTGCCACCAGCAGGTTAGGGAGGGGTTCCACAGATACGCAGTATTTT
TRBD1	.	TRBV30	TRBJ1-2	CAWGFGTGANYGYTF	TGTGCCTGGGGCTTCGGGACAGGAGCTAACTATGGCTACACCTTC
.	.	TRBV7-9	TRBJ1-2	CASSPTPNYGYTF	TGTGCCAGCAGCCCAACACCGAACTATGGCTACACCTTC
.	.	TRBV27	TRBJ2-1	CASSLGGSHNEQFF	TGTGCCAGCAGTTTAGGGGGCTCCCACAATGAGCAGTTCTTC
TRBD1	.	TRBV4-1	TRBJ2-1	CASSQDRFRGTEEFF	TGCGCCAGCAGCCAAGATCGCTTCAGGGGGACAGAAGAGTTCTTC
.	.	TRBV5-6	TRBJ2-5	CASSLRGRVQETQYF	TGTGCCAGCAGCTTGAGGGGGAGGGTCCAAGAGACCCAGTACTTC
.	.	TRBV15	TRBJ2-2	CATSREIGGTISGELFF	TGTGCCACCAGCAGAGAGATTGGAGGGACCATCTCCGGGGAGCTGTTTTTT
TRBD1	.	TRBV20-1	TRBJ2-7	CSAESGGEQYF	TGCAGTGCCGAATCAGGGGGAGAGCAGTACTTC
TRBD1	.	TRBV11-3	TRBJ2-3	CASSTRQGGTDTQYF	TGTGCCAGCAGCACACGACAGGGCGGCACAGATACGCAGTATTTT
TRBD2	.	TRBV6-5	TRBJ2-3	CASSGLGGGTDTQYF	TGTGCCAGCAGTGGCCTCGGGGGGGGCACAGATACGCAGTATTTT
.	.	TRBV19	TRBJ1-5	CASSPRGNNNQPQHF	TGTGCCAGTAGTCCCAGGGGAAATAACAATCAGCCCCAGCATTTT
TRBD2	few	TRBV11-1	TRBJ2-5	CASSKPSGGGETQYF	TGTGCCAGCAGCAAACCGTCGGGGGGTGGAGAGACCCAGTACTTC
TRBD2	.	TRBV19	TRBJ2-6	CASSIEGGSGGANVLTF	TGTGCCAGTAGTATAGAGGGCGGGAGTGGTGGGGCCAACGTCCTGACTTTC
.	.	TRBV6-5	TRBJ1-3	CASRDKWPGNTIYF	TGTGCCAGCAGGGACAAGTGGCCTGGAAACACCATATATTTT
.	.	TRBV30	TRBJ2-6	CAWRASGANVLTF	TGTGCCTGGAGGGCCTCTGGGGCCAACGTCCTGACTTTC
.	.	TRBV10-3	TRBJ2-1	CAISELTSSYNEQFF	TGTGCCATCAGTGAGTTGACAAGCTCCTACAATGAGCAGTTCTTC
.	.	TRBV27	TRBJ2-3	CASSFVRGDTQYF	TGTGCCAGCAGTTTCGTCAGGGGAGATACGCAGTATTTT
.	.	TRBV19	TRBJ2-3	CASSIGTSTDTQYF	TGTGCCAGTAGTATAGGTACTAGCACAGATACGCAGTATTTT
TRBD2	.	TRBV2	TRBJ2-1	CASSVAGPVGNEQFF	TGTGCCAGCAGTGTAGCGGGACCTGTGGGCAATGAGCAGTTCTTC
.	.	TRBV5-6	TRBJ2-3	CASKWESTDTQYF	TGTGCCAGCAAATGGGAGAGCACAGATACGCAGTATTTT
TRBD2	few	TRBV4-2	TRBJ2-7	CASSPVAGAYEQYF	TGTGCCAGCAGCCCAGTAGCGGGGGCGTACGAGCAGTACTTC
.	.	TRBV28	TRBJ1-2	CASSQQPTGKNYGYTF	TGTGCCAGCAGTCAACAACCAACAGGGAAGAACTATGGCTACACCTTC
.	.	TRBV5-5	TRBJ1-1	CASSARDTYTEAFF	TGTGCCAGCAGCGCCCGGGACACCTACACTGAAGCTTTCTTT
TRBD1	.	TRBV6-5	TRBJ2-7	CASSRQGNSYEQYF	TGTGCCAGCAGTCGACAGGGAAACTCCTACGAGCAGTACTTC
TRBD1	.	TRBV11-2	TRBJ2-7	CASSLRTGQSSYEQYF	TGTGCCAGCAGCCTACGGACAGGACAAAGCTCCTACGAGCAGTACTTC
TRBD1	.	TRBV7-9	TRBJ2-5	CASSHRDRVPETQYF	TGTGCCAGCAGCCACCGGGACAGGGTCCCAGAGACCCAGTACTTC
.	.	TRBV27	TRBJ2-7	CASSHRFSRDEQYF	TGTGCCAGCTCCCACCGTTTCAGTAGGGACGAGCAGTACTTC
.	.	TRBV7-8	TRBJ1-2	CASSSWGSAGSLNYGYTF	TGTGCCAGCAGCTCCTGGGGGTCGGCGGGGTCCCTGAACTATGGCTACACCTTC
TRBD2	.	TRBV10-1	TRBJ2-1	CASSVGLAGLDEQFF	TGCGCCAGCAGCGTGGGACTAGCGGGGTTGGATGAGCAGTTCTTC
.	once	TRBV18	TRBJ2-7	CASSPRDEQYF	TGTGCCAGCTCCCCTCGAGACGAGCAGTACTTC
TRBD1	.	TRBV19	TRBJ1-6	CASSPQGTNSPLHF	TGTGCCAGTAGTCCACAGGGGACCAATTCACCCCTCCACTTT
.	.	TRBV10-2	TRBJ2-2	CASSGADGELFF	TGCGCCAGCAGTGGGGCGGACGGGGAGCTGTTTTTT
TRBD2	.	TRBV11-2	TRBJ2-7	CASSLGFSGSIYEQYF	TGTGCCAGCAGCTTAGGGTTTAGCGGGAGTATCTACGAGCAGTACTTC
TRBD1	.	TRBV2	TRBJ2-1	CASSELGTDHNEQFF	TGTGCCAGCAGTGAGTTGGGGACAGACCACAATGAGCAGTTCTTC
TRBD2	.	TRBV18	TRBJ2-1	CASSQTSGRPHEQFF	TGTGCCAGCTCACAGACTAGCGGGAGGCCTCATGAGCAGTTCTTC
.	.	TRBV10-3	TRBJ1-5	CAISEPGEGNQPQHF	TGTGCCATCAGTGAGCCAGGGGAGGGCAATCAGCCCCAGCATTTT
TRBD2	.	TRBV11-2	TRBJ2-7	CASSYTGTNSYEQYF	TGTGCCAGCAGCTACACCGGGACTAACTCCTACGAGCAGTACTTC
.	.	TRBV19	TRBJ1-1	CATLRGVGTEAFF	TGTGCCACCCTCAGGGGAGTAGGTACTGAAGCTTTCTTT
.	.	TRBV5-1	TRBJ1-1	CASSLVSGMNTEAFF	TGCGCCAGCAGCTTGGTCTCAGGAATGAACACTGAAGCTTTCTTT
TRBD2	.	TRBV7-2	TRBJ2-1	CASSGRSGRGNEQFF	TGTGCCAGCAGCGGCCGTAGCGGGAGGGGGAATGAGCAGTTCTTC
.	.	TRBV9	TRBJ2-3	CASSVAASATDTQYF	TGTGCCAGCAGCGTCGCGGCTAGCGCCACAGATACGCAGTATTTT
.	.	TRBV29-1	TRBJ2-1	CSVEDSGTALNEQFF	TGCAGCGTTGAAGATTCAGGGACCGCCCTCAATGAGCAGTTCTTC
.	once	TRBV6-1	TRBJ2-7	CASSDLLASRHEQYF	TGTGCCAGCAGTGATCTACTAGCAAGTCGCCACGAGCAGTACTTC
.	.	TRBV6-5	TRBJ2-3	CASSPRKSAKDTQYF	TGTGCCAGCAGCCCCAGGAAATCAGCCAAAGATACGCAGTATTTT
.	.	TRBV10-3	TRBJ1-2	CAISVIFGSVYGYTF	TGTGCCATCAGTGTTATTTTTGGGTCAGTCTATGGCTACACCTTC
TRBD1	.	TRBV30	TRBJ2-3	CASQGQGAKTDTQYF	TGTGCATCGCAAGGACAGGGGGCGAAGACAGATACGCAGTATTTT
.	.	TRBV5-1	TRBJ1-6	CASSFSVSDTSPLHF	TGCGCCAGCAGCTTCTCGGTCAGCGATACTTCACCCCTCCACTTT
.	.	TRBV28	TRBJ2-5	CASSSPHREGETQYF	TGTGCCAGCAGTTCCCCGCACAGGGAAGGAGAGACCCAGTACTTC
TRBD2	.	TRBV9	TRBJ2-7	CASSEDDGGAREQYF	TGTGCCAGCAGCGAAGATGACGGGGGGGCGAGAGAGCAGTACTTC
.	once	TRBV6-1	TRBJ2-7	CASSEAVLGANSYEQYF	TGTGCCAGCAGTGAAGCTGTTTTGGGGGCTAACTCCTACGAGCAGTACTTC
TRBD1	.	TRBV25-1	TRBJ2-7	CASSEWDSDSYEQYF	TGTGCCAGCAGTGAGTGGGACAGCGACTCCTACGAGCAGTACTTC
.	.	TRBV13	TRBJ2-7	CASSLVPDSYEQYF	TGTGCCAGCAGCTTAGTCCCTGATTCCTACGAGCAGTACTTC
.	.	TRBV12-5	TRBJ1-2	CASGLIPAGGYGYTF	TGTGCTAGTGGTTTGATTCCTGCGGGGGGCTATGGCTACACCTTC
.	.	TRBV29-1	TRBJ2-7	CSVRMIGYEQYF	TGCAGCGTTCGGATGATTGGGTACGAGCAGTACTTC
.	.	TRBV5-4	TRBJ1-1	CASSPQDILNTEAFF	TGTGCCAGCAGCCCGCAGGACATCCTGAACACTGAAGCTTTCTTT
.	.	TRBV7-8	TRBJ2-5	CASSLLLLQETQYF	TGTGCCAGCAGCTTACTTCTACTTCAAGAGACCCAGTACTTC
.	.	TRBV7-9	TRBJ2-3	CASSQTDRGRTDTQYF	TGTGCCAGCAGCCAAACAGACCGGGGTCGCACAGATACGCAGTATTTT
.	.	TRBV9	TRBJ2-1	CASSPQVAVYNEQFF	TGTGCCAGCAGCCCCCAGGTGGCGGTTTACAATGAGCAGTTCTTC